The TCR beta chain under discussion was sequenced for a study of blood T cell repertoires in COVID-19. Study in general: COVID-19 samples, acute and convalescent, were from the United States, Italy and Spain. T cells, B-cell-depleted T cells, or PBMCs provided the cDNA or gDNA that served as material.

Repertoires were generated with immunoSEQ multiplex PCR, while TCRdb's copy carries only in-frame clones and drops some. In the table there are about 190,000 clones, roughly 80% of which are singletons. Germline CDR1 reads PRHDT; CDR2 reads FYEKMQ (reference sequence). The V and J ends lost 8 bases and 3 bases respectively, with 17 bases between them. This CDR3 is built from 15 residues. The rearrangement links TRBV13 to TRBJ2-1, with a possible D match to TRBD1 (6 bases). The clonotype originates from a man aged 30-40 years with active or convalescent COVID-19. Sequenced input: peripheral blood. The CDR3 protein is CASALNRGGYNEQFF. CDR3 sequence (DNA): TGTGCCAGCGCCCTCAACCGAGGGGGCTACAATGAGCAGTTCTTC.